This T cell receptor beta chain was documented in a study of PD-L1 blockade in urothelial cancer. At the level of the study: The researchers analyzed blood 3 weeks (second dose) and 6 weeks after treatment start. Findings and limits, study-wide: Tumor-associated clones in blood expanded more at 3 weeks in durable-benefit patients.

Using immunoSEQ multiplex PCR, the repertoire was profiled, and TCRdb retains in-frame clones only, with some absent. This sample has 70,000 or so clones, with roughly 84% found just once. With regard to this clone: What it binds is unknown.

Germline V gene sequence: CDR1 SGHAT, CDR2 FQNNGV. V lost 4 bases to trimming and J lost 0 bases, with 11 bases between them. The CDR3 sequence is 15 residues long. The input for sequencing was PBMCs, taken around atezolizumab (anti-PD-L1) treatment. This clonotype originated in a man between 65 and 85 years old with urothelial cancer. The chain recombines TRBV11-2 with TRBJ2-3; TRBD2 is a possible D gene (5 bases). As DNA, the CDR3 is TGTGCCAGCAGCTCCTGGACGGGAAGCACAGATACGCAGTATTTT. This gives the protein CASSSWTGSTDTQYF.